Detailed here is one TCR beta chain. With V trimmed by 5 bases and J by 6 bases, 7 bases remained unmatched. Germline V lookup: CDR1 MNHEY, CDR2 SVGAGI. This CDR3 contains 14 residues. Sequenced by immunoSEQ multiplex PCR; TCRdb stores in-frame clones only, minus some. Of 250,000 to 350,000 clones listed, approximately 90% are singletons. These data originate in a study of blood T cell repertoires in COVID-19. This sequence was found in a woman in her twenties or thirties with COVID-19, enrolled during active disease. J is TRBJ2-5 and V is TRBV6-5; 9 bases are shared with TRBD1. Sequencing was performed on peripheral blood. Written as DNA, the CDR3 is TGTGCCAGCAGTCTGTGGACAGGGGAGAAGACCCAGTACTTC. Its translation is CASSLWTGEKTQYF.